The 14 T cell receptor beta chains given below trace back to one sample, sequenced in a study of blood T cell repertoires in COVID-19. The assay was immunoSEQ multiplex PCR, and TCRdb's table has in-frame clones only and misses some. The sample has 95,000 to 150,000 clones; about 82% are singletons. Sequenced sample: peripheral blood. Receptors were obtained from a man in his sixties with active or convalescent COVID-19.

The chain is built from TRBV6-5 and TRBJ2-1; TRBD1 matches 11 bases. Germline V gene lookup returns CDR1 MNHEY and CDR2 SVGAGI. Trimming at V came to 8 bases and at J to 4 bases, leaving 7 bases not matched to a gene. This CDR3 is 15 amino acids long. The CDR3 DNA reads TGTGCCAGCTCCCCCGGGACAGGGGGATACAATGAGCAGTTCTTC. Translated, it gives CASSPGTGGYNEQFF.

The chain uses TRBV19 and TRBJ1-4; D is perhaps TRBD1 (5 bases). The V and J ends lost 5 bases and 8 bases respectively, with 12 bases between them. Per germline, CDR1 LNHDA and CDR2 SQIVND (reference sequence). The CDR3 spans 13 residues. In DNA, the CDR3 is TGTGCCAGTAGTCGCCAGGGTTGGGAAAAACTGTTTTTT. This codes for CASSRQGWEKLFF.

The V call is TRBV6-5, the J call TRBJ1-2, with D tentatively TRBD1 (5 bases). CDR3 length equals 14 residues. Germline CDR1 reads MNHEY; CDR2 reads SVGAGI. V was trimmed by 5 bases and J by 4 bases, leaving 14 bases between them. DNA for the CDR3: TGTGCCAGCAGTACCGGGGGGTTCCCCTATGGCTACACCTTC. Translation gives CASSTGGFPYGYTF.

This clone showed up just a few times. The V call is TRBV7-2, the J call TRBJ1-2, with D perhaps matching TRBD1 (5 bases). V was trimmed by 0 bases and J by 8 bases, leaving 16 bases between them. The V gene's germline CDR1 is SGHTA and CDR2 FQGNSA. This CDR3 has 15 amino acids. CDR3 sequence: CASSLAVVQGYGYTF. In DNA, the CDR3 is TGTGCCAGCAGCTTAGCGGTGGTGCAGGGTTACGGCTACACCTTC.

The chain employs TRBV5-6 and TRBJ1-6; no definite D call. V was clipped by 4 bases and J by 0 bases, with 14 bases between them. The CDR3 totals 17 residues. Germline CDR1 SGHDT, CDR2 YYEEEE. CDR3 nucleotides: TGTGCCAGCAGCCTGGGAATGTCGGGCTCCTATAATTCACCCCTCCACTTT. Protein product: CASSLGMSGSYNSPLHF. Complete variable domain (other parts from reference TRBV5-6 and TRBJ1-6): DAGVTQSPTHLIKTRGQQVTLRCSPKSGHDTVSWYQQALGQGPQFIFQYYEEEERQRGNFPDRFSGHQFPNYSSELNVNALLLGDSALYLCASSLGMSGSYNSPLHFGNGTRLTVT.

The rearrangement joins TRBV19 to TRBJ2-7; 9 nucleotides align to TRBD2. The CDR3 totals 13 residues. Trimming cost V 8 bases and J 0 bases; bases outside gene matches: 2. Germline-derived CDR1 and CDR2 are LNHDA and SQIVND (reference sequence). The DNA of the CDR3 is TGTGCCAGTTCAGCGGGAGGCTCCTACGAGCAGTACTTC. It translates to CASSAGGSYEQYF.

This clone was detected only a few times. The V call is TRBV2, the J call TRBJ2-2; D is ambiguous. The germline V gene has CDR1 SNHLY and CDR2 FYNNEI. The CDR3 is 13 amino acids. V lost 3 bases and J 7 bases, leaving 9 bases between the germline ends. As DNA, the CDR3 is TGTGCCAGCAGTGATATCAGAAACGGGGAGCTGTTTTTT. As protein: CASSDIRNGELFF. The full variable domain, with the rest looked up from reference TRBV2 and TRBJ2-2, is EPEVTQTPSHQVTQMGQEVILRCVPISNHLYFYWYRQILGQKVEFLVSFYNNEISEKSEIFDDQFSVERPDGSNFTLKIRSTKLEDSAMYFCASSDIRNGELFFGEGSRLTVL.

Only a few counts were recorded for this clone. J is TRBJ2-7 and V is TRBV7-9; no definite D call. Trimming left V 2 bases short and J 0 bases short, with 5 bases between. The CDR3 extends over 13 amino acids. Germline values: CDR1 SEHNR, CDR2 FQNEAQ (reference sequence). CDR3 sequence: CASSLPSSYEQYF. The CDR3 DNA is TGTGCCAGCAGCTTACCCAGCTCCTACGAGCAGTACTTC. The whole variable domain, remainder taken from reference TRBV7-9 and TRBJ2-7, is DTGVSQNPRHKITKRGQNVTFRCDPISEHNRLYWYRQTLGQGPEFLTYFQNEAQLEKSRLLSDRFSAERPKGSFSTLEIQRTEQGDSAMYLCASSLPSSYEQYFGPGTRLTVT.

The CDR3 is CASSFVDRDKPYEQYF. CDR3 sequence (DNA): TGTGCCAGCAGTTTTGTAGACAGGGATAAACCCTACGAGCAGTACTTC. This sequence joins TRBV27 and TRBJ2-7, with 7 bases fitting TRBD1. The ends lost 3 bases at V and 2 bases at J; junction bases unmatched: 10. Germline CDR1 is MNHEY and CDR2 is SMNVEV (reference sequence). This CDR3 contains 16 residues.

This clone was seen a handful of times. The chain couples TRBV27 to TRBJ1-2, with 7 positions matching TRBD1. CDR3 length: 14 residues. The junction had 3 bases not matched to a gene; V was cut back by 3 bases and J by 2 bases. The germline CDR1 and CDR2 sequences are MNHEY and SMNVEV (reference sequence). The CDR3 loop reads CASSLKGANYGYTF. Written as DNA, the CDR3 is TGTGCCAGCAGTTTGAAGGGGGCGAACTATGGCTACACCTTC.

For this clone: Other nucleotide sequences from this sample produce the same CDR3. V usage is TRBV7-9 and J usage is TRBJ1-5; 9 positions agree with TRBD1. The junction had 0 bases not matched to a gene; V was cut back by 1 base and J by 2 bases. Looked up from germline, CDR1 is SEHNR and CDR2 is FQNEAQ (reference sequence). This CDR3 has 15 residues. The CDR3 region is CASSLGTGGNQPQHF. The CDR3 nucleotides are TGTGCCAGCAGCTTAGGGACAGGGGGCAATCAGCCCCAGCATTTT.

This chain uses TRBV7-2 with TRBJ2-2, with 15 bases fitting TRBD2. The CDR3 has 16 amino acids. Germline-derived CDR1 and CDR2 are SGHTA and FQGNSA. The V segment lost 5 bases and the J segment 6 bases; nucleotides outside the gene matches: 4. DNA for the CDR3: TGTGCCAGCAGCCAGGGACTAGCGGGAGGTTCCGGGGAGCTGTTTTTT. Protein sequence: CASSQGLAGGSGELFF.

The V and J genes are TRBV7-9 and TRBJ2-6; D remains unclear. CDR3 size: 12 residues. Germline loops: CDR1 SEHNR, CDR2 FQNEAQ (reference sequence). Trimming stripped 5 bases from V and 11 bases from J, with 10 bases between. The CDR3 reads CASSEDSHVLTF. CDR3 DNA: TGTGCCAGCAGCGAAGACTCCCACGTCCTGACTTTC.

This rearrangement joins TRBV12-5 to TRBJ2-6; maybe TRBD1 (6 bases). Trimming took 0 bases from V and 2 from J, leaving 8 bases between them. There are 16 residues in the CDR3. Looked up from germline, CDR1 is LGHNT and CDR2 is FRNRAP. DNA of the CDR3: TGTGCTAGTGGTTTGGTTACAGGGACTGGGGCCAACGTCCTGACTTTC. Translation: CASGLVTGTGANVLTF.